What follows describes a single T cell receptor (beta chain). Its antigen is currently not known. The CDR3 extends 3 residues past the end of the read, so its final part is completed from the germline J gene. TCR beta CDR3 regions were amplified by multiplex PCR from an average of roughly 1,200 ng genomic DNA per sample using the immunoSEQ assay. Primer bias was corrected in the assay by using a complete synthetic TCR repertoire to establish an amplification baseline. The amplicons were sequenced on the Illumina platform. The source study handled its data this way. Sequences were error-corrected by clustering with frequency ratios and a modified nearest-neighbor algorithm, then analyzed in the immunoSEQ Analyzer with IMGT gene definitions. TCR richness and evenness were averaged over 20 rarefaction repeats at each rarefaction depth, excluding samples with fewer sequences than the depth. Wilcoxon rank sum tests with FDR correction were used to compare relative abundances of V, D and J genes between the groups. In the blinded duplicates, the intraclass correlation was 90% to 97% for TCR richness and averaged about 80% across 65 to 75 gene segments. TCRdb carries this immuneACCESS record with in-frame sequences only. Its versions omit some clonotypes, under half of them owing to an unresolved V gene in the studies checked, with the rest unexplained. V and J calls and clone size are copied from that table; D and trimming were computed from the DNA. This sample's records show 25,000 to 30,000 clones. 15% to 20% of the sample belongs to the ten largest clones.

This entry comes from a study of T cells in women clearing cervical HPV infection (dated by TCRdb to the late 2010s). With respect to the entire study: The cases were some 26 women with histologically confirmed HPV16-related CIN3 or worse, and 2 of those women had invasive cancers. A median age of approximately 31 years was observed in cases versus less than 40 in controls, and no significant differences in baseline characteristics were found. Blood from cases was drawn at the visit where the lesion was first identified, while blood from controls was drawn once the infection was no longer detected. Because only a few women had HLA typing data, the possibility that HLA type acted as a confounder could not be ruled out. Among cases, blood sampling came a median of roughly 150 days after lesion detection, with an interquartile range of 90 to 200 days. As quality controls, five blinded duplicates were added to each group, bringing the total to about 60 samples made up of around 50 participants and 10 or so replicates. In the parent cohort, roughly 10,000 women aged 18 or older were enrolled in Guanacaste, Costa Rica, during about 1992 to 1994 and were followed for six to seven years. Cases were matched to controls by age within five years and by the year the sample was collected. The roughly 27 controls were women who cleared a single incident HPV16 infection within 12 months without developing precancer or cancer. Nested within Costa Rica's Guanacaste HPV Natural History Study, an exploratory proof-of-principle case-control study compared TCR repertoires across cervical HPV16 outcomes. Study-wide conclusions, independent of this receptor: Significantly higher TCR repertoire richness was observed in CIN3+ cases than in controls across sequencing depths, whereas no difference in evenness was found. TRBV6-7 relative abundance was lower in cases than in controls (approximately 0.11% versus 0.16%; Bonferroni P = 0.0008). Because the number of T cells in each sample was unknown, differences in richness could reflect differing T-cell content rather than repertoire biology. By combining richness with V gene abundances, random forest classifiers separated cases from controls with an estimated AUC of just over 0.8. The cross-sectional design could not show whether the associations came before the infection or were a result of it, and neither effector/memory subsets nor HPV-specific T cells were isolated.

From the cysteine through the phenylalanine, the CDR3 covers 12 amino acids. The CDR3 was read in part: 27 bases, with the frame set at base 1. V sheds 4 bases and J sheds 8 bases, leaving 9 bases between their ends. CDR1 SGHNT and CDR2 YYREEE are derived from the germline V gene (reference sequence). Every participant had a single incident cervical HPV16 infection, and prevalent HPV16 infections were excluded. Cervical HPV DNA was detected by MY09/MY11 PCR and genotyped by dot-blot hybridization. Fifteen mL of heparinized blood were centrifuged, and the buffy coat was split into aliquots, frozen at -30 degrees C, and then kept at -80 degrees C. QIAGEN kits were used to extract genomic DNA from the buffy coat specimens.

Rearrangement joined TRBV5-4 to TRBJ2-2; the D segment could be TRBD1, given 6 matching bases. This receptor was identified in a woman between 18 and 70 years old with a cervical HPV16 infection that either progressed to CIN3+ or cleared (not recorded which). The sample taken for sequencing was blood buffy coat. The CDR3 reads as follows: CASSRQGGELFF. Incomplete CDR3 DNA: TGTGCCAGCAGCCGTCAGGGGGGGGAG.